This entry concerns a single T cell receptor (beta chain). Its antigen remains unidentified. Per-base quality was not reported, and no clone a single base away is much larger than it. This sample was sequenced with an Illumina NovaSeq 6000. cDNA libraries for TCRalpha and TCRbeta were prepared by 5'RACE using constant-segment primers, with sample barcodes and unique molecular identifiers added. RNA was extracted from every sample with Trizol reagent. The libraries were amplified in two PCR steps, and the second step added a second sample barcode and Illumina TruSeq adapters. Sequencing of the libraries was done on an Illumina NovaSeq, producing 2 x 150 bp paired-end reads. Under the source paper's analysis protocol: Reads were demultiplexed and collapsed into UMI-guided consensus sequences with migec v1.2.7. Using mixcr v2.1.11, the UMI consensuses were aligned to TRA and TRB V and J templates and assembled into clonotypes. A clonotype was counted as expanded or contracted only when both edgeR and NoisET called the clonotype significant, with the noise models trained on biological replicates. For edgeR calls, a false discovery rate-adjusted p below 0.01 and a log2 fold-change threshold of 1 were applied. As an exploratory analysis of dynamics, max-normalized trajectories of the 1000 most abundant clonotypes were examined with PCA combined with hierarchical clustering. Each responding clone was given a CD4 or CD8 phenotype based on the CD4+ and CD8+ repertoires, which had been sequenced separately. TCRdb trimmed the raw reads at Q25, called clones with MiXCR and kept productive beta chains. Under each unique CDR3 protein, matching rows form one entry showing the most common genes and DNA. TCRdb assigned the V and J calls; the authors' analysis was not used. Counted in this sample were roughly 110,000 distinct CDR3 sequences; 9.5% to 15% of them appeared once. The top ten constitute around 26% of the sample.

The junction carries 11 bases between V and J, which are trimmed by 7 bases and 5 bases respectively. From the germline V gene, CDR1 is MNHEY and CDR2 is SVGAGI. The CDR3 runs 12 amino acids, cysteine and phenylalanine included. Only the CDR3 DNA is retained, 36 bases long and in frame from the first base. The data stem from a study of T-cell memory formation after mild COVID-19 (dated by TCRdb to the early 2020s). With regard to the full study: Most TCR sequence clusters were specific to one of the two donors. In two donors, T-cell clones that expanded and contracted after mild COVID-19 were followed by sequencing TCRalpha and TCRbeta repertoires longitudinally. Two young, previously healthy adult volunteers made up the cohort, one male and one female. Points the paper makes about the study in general: Clones contracting from day 15 to 85 had balanced CD4/CD8 phenotypes, while a second wave expanding from day 15 to 37 was biased towards CD4+. The detection of some responding clones in pre-infection memory suggests that pre-existing cross-reactive memory T cells joined the SARS-CoV-2 response. Whether the second-wave clones peaking on day 37 were SARS-CoV-2 specific was not confirmed. Contracting CD4+ clones were found mainly in CM and EM memory subsets, while CD8+ clones were enriched in EMRA. Only a couple of mild cases were covered in the study, and larger cohorts including severe cases with pre-infection samples were considered necessary.

Ficoll-Paque density gradient centrifugation was used to isolate PBMCs. The rearrangement combines TRBV6-5 with TRBJ1-1; 5 matching bases give a weak D call of TRBD1. This clonotype originated in an adult woman who had mild COVID-19 (a few samples of this study predate the infection). The sample titles of this study are shuffled in the database, so cell type and time point are left out; the donor was told from shared clones. Sequenced material: PBMCs or a T cell subset sorted from them (not recorded which). The CDR3 reads CASNTGGTEAFF. The bases read TGTGCCAGCAATACAGGAGGGACTGAAGCTTTCTTT.